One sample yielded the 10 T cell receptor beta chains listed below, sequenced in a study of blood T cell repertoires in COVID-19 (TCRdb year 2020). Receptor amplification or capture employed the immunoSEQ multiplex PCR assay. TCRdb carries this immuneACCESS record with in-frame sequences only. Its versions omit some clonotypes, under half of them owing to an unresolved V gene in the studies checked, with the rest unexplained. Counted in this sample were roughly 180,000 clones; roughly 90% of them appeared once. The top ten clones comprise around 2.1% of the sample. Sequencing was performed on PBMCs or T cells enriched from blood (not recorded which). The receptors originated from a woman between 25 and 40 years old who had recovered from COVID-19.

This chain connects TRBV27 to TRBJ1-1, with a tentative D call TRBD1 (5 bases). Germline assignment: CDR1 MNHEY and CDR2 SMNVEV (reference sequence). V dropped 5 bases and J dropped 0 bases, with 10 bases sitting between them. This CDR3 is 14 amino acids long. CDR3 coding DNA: TGTGCCAGCAGTGCGGGACGGTTGAACACTGAAGCTTTCTTT. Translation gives CASSAGRLNTEAFF.

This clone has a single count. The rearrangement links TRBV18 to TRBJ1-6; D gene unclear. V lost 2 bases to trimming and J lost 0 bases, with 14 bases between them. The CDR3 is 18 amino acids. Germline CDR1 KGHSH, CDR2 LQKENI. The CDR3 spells CASSPTPRRSSYNSPLHF. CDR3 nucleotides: TGTGCCAGCTCACCAACGCCGAGAAGAAGCTCCTATAATTCACCCCTCCACTTT.

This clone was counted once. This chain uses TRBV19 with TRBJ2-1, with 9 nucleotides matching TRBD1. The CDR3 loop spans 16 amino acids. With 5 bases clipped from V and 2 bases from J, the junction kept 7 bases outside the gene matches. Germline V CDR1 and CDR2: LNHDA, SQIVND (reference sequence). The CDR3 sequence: CASSRSTGGAYNEQFF. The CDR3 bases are TGTGCCAGTAGTCGTTCCACAGGGGGCGCCTACAATGAGCAGTTCTTC.

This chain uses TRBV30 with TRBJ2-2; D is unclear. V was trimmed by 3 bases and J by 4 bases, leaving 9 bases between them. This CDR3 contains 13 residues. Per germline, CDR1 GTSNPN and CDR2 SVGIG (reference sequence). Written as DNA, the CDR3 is TGTGCCTGGAGAGGTTACAGCACCGGGGAGCTGTTTTTT. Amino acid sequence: CAWRGYSTGELFF.

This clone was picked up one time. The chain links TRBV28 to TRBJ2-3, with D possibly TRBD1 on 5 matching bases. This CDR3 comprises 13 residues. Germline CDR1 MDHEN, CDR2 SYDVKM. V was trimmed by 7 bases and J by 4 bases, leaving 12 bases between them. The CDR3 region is CASKRQGADTQYF. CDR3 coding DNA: TGTGCCAGCAAGAGGCAGGGCGCAGATACGCAGTATTTT.

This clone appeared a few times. The CDR3 region is CASSLESGTLGSGANVLTF. The CDR3 bases are TGTGCCAGCAGCTTAGAATCCGGGACACTAGGCTCTGGGGCCAACGTCCTGACTTTC. The V call is TRBV7-2, the J call TRBJ2-6, with TRBD1 as a possible D gene (6 bases). V was cut by 1 base and J by 0 bases, with 16 bases left in between. Germline CDR1 is SGHTA and CDR2 is FQGNSA. CDR3 length: 19 amino acids.

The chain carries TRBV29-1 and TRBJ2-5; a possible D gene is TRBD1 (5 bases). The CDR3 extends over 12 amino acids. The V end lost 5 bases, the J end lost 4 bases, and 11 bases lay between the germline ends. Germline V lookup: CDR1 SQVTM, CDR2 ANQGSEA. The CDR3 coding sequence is TGCAGCGTTCTGGCAGGGATAGAGACCCAGTACTTC. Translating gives CSVLAGIETQYF.

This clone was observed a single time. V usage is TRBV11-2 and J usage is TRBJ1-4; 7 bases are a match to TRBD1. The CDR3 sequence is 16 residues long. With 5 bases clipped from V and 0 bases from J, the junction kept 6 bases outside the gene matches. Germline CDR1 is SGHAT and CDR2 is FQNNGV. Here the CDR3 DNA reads TGTGCCAGCAGCGCGGGACAGAGTGCAACTAATGAAAAACTGTTTTTT. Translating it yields CASSAGQSATNEKLFF.

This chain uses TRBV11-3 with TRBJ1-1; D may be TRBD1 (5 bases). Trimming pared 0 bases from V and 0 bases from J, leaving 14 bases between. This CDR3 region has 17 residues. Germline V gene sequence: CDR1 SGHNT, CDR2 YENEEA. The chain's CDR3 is CASSLEPQGPMNTEAFF. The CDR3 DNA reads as TGTGCCAGCAGCTTAGAACCCCAGGGCCCGATGAACACTGAAGCTTTCTTT.

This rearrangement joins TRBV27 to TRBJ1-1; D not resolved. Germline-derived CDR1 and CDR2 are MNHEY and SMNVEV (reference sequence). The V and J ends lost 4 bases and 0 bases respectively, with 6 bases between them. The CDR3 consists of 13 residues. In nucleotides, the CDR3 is TGTGCCAGCAGTTCTACAGTGAACACTGAAGCTTTCTTT. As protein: CASSSTVNTEAFF.